Listed below are T cell receptor beta chains from one sample, sequenced in a study of cytomegalovirus exposure and HLA in healthy donors. Some clones are missing from TCRdb's copy, which holds only in-frame ones; the method was immunoSEQ multiplex PCR. Among around 270,000 clones listed, under 90% were seen once. The sequenced sample was PBMCs. All receptors derive from a girl aged 2 to 9 in good health and CMV-seronegative. Each CDR3 is given with its conserved first and last residue. A D gene is named only where the DNA matches it firmly. Clone size appears in some rows only: once, few, many, or a class for an expanded clone.

abundance: NA
d_gene: TRBD2
v_gene: TRBV10-3
j_gene: TRBJ2-5
CDR3aa: CAIRRTSGREAQYF
CDR3nt: TGTGCCATCAGGAGAACTAGCGGGAGAGAGGCCCAGTACTTC

abundance: once
d_gene: NA
v_gene: TRBV5-1
j_gene: TRBJ1-3
CDR3aa: CASSLGGKGNTIYF
CDR3nt: TGCGCCAGCAGCTTGGGAGGGAAAGGAAACACCATATATTTT

abundance: NA
d_gene: TRBD2
v_gene: TRBV5-1
j_gene: TRBJ2-7
CDR3aa: CASSLAPGLGYEQYF
CDR3nt: TGCGCCAGCAGCTTGGCCCCGGGACTAGGCTACGAGCAGTACTTC

abundance: once
d_gene: NA
v_gene: TRBV2
j_gene: TRBJ1-2
CDR3aa: CASSRQDYGYTF
CDR3nt: TGTGCCAGCAGTAGACAGGACTATGGCTACACCTTC

abundance: NA
d_gene: NA
v_gene: TRBV2
j_gene: TRBJ2-3
CDR3aa: CATPLTGASTDTQYF
CDR3nt: TGTGCCACCCCCCTGACTGGGGCTAGCACAGATACGCAGTATTTT

abundance: NA
d_gene: NA
v_gene: TRBV28
j_gene: TRBJ1-1
CDR3aa: CASMWLNTEAFF
CDR3nt: TGTGCCAGCATGTGGCTGAACACTGAAGCTTTCTTT

abundance: NA
d_gene: TRBD2
v_gene: TRBV5-1
j_gene: TRBJ2-2
CDR3aa: CASSSGLEANTGELFF
CDR3nt: TGCGCCAGCAGCTCCGGACTAGAAGCGAACACCGGGGAGCTGTTTTTT

abundance: once
d_gene: TRBD2
v_gene: TRBV27
j_gene: TRBJ2-1
CDR3aa: CASTRTSGINEQFF
CDR3nt: TGTGCCAGCACCCGGACTAGCGGGATCAATGAGCAGTTCTTC

abundance: NA
d_gene: NA
v_gene: TRBV28
j_gene: TRBJ2-7
CDR3aa: CASSLQGYEQYF
CDR3nt: TGTGCCAGCAGTTTACAGGGGTACGAGCAGTACTTC

abundance: NA
d_gene: NA
v_gene: TRBV2
j_gene: TRBJ1-6
CDR3aa: CASSGGSSYNSPLHF
CDR3nt: TGTGCCAGCTCGGGCGGGAGCTCCTATAATTCACCCCTCCACTTT

abundance: NA
d_gene: TRBD2
v_gene: TRBV19
j_gene: TRBJ2-7
CDR3aa: CASSLSGESYEQYF
CDR3nt: TGTGCCAGTAGCCTTAGCGGGGAATCCTACGAGCAGTACTTC

abundance: NA
d_gene: TRBD2
v_gene: TRBV11-1
j_gene: TRBJ2-1
CDR3aa: CASTTGLAYNEQFF
CDR3nt: TGTGCCAGCACCACGGGACTAGCATACAATGAGCAGTTCTTC

abundance: NA
d_gene: TRBD2
v_gene: TRBV7-8
j_gene: TRBJ2-7
CDR3aa: CASSPSSGRAYEQYF
CDR3nt: TGTGCCAGCAGCCCGTCAAGCGGGAGGGCCTACGAGCAGTACTTC

abundance: NA
d_gene: TRBD2
v_gene: TRBV29-1
j_gene: TRBJ2-1
CDR3aa: CSVERLAGGNEQFF
CDR3nt: TGCAGCGTTGAGCGGCTAGCGGGAGGCAATGAGCAGTTCTTC

abundance: NA
d_gene: NA
v_gene: TRBV19
j_gene: TRBJ1-5
CDR3aa: CASSIGRGGNQPQHF
CDR3nt: TGTGCCAGTAGTATAGGCAGGGGTGGCAATCAGCCCCAGCATTTT